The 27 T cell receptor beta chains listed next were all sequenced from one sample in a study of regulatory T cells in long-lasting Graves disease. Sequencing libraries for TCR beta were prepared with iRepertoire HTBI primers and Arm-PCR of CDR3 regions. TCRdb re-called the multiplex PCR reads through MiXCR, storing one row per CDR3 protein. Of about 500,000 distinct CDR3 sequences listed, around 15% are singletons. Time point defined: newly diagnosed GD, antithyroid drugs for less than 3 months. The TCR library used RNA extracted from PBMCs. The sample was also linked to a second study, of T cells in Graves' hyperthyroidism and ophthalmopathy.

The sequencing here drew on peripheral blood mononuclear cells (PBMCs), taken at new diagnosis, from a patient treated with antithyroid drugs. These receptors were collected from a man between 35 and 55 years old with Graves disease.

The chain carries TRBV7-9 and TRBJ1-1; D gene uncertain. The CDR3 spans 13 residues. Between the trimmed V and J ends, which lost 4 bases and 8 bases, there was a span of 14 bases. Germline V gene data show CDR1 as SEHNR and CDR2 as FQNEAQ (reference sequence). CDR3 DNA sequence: TGTGCCAGCAGCTCCGTGCATGGCTCAGAAGCTTTCTTT. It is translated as CASSSVHGSEAFF.

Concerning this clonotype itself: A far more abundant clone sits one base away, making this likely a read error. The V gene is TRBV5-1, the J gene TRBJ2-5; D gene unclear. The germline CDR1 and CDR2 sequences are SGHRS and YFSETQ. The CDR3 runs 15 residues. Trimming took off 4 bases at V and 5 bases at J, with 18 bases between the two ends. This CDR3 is CASSQGGSAWETQYF. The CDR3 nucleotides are TGCGCCAGCAGCCAAGGTGGCAGCGCGTGGGAGACCCAGTACTTC.

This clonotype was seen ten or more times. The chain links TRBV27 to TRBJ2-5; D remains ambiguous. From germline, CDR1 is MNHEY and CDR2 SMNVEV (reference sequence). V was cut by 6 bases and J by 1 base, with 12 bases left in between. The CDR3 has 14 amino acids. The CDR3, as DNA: TGTGCCAGCAGGTCCCAGAGCATCCAAGAGACCCAGTACTTC. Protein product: CASRSQSIQETQYF.

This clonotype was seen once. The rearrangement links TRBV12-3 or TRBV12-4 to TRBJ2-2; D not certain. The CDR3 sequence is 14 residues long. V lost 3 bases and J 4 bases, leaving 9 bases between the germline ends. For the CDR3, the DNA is TGTGCCAGCAGTTTTTTGGATCCCACCGGGGAGCTGTTTTTT. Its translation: CASSFLDPTGELFF.

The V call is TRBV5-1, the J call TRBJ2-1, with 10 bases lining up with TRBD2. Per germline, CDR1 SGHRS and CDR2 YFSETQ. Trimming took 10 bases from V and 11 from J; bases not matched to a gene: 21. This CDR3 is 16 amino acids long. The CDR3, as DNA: TGCGCCGGGGAACCGGGACTAGCGCCCCTCCACATGAAGCAGTTCTTC. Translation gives CAGEPGLAPLHMKQFF. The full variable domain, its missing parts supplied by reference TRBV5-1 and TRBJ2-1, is KAGVTQTPRYLIKTRGQQVTLSCSPISGHRSVSWYQQTPGQGLQFLFEYFSETQRNKGNFPGRFSGRQFSNSRSEMNVSTLELGDSALYLCAGEPGLAPLHMKQFFGPGTRLTVL.

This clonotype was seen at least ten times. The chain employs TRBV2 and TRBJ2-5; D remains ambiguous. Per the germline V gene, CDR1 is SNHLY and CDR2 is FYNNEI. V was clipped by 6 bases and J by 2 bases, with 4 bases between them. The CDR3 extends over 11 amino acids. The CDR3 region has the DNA TGTGCCAGCAGCAAACAAGAGACCCAGTACTTC. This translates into CASSKQETQYF. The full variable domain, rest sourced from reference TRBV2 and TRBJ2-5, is EPEVTQTPSHQVTQMGQEVILRCVPISNHLYFYWYRQILGQKVEFLVSFYNNEISEKSEIFDDQFSVERPDGSNFTLKIRSTKLEDSAMYFCASSKQETQYFGPGTRLLVL.

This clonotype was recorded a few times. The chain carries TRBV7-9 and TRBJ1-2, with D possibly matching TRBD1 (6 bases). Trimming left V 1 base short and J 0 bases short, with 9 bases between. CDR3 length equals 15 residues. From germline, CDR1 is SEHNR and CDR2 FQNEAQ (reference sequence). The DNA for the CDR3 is TGTGCCAGCAGCTTAGGGTGGACAGCTAACTATGGCTACACCTTC. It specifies CASSLGWTANYGYTF.

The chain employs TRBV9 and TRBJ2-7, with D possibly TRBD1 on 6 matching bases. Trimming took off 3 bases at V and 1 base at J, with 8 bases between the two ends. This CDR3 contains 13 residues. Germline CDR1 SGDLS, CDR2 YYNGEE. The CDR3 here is CASSEQGSYEQYF. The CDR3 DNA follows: TGTGCCAGCAGCGAACAGGGTTCCTACGAGCAGTACTTC.

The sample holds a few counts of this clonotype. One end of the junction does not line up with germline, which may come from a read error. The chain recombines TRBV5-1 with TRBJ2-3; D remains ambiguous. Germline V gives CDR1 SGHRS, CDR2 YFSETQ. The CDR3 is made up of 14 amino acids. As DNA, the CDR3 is TGCGCCAGCAGCTTGGTTACCCTCACAGATACGCGGTATTTT. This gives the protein CASSLVTLTDTRYF.

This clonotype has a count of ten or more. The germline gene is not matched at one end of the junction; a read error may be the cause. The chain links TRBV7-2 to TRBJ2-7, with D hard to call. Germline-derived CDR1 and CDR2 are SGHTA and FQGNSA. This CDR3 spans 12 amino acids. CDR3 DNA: TGTGCCAGCAGCCCGATTATACCAGGCCTCGGCTTC. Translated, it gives CASSPIIPGLGF.

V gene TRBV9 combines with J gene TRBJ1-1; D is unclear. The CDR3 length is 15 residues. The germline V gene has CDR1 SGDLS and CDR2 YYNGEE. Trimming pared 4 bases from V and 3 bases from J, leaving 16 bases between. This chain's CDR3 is CASSRSGMADTEAFF. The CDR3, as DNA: TGTGCCAGCAGCCGTAGTGGCATGGCGGACACTGAAGCTTTCTTT.

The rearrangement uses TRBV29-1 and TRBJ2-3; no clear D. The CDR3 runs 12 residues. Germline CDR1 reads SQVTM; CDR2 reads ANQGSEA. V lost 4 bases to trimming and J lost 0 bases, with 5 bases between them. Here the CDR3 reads CSVVGSTDTQYF. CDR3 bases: TGCAGCGTTGTGGGCAGCACAGATACGCAGTATTTT.

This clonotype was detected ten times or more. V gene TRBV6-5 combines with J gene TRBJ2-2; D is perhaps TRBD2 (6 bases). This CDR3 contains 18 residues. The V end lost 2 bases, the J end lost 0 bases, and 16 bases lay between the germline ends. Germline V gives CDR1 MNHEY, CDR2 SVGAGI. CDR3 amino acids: CASSYPRMTRPNTGELFF. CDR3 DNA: TGTGCCAGCAGTTACCCACGCATGACTAGACCGAACACCGGGGAGCTGTTTTTT.

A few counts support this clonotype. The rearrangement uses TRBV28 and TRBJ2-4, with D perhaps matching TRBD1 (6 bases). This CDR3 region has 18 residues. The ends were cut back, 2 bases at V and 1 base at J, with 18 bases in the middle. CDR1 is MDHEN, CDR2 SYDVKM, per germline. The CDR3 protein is CASSLRLGRGVAKNIQYF. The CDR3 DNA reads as TGTGCCAGCAGTTTACGGCTCGGCAGGGGAGTTGCCAAAAACATTCAGTACTTC. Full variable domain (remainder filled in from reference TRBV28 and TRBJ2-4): DVKVTQSSRYLVKRTGEKVFLECVQDMDHENMFWYRQDPGLGLRLIYFSYDVKMKEKGDIPEGYSVSREKKERFSLILESASTNQTSMYLCASSLRLGRGVAKNIQYFGAGTRLSVL.

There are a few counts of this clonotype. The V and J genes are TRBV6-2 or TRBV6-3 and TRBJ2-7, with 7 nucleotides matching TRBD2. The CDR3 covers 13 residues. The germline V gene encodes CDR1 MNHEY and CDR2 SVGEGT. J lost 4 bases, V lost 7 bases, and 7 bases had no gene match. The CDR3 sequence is CASKRAGIYEQYF. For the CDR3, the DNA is TGTGCCAGCAAAAGAGCGGGAATATACGAGCAGTACTTC.

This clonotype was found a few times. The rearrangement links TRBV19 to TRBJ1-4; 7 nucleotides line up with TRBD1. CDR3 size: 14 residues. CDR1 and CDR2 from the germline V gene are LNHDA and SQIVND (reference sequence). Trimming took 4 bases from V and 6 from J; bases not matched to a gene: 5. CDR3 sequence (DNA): TGTGCCAGTAGTACTGGGACAGCAGATGAAAAACTGTTTTTT. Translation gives CASSTGTADEKLFF.

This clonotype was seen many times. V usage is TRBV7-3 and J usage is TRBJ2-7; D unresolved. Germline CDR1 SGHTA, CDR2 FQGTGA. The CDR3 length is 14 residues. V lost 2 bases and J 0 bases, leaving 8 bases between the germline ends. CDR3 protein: CASSLESSSYEQYF. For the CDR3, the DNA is TGTGCCAGCAGCTTAGAGAGTTCCTCCTACGAGCAGTACTTC.

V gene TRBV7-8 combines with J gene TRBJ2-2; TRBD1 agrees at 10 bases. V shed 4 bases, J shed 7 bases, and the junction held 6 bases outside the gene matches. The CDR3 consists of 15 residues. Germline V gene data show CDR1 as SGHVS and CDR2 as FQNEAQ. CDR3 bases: TGTGCCAGCAGCTCCCGGGACAGGGGTGACGGGGAGCTGTTTTTT. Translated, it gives CASSSRDRGDGELFF.

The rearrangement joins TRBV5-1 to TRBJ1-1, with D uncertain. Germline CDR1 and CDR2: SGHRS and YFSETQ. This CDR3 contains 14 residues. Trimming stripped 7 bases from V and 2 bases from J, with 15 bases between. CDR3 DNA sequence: TGCGCCAGCGGCACAAAAACGGCAAACACTGAAGCTTTCTTT. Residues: CASGTKTANTEAFF.

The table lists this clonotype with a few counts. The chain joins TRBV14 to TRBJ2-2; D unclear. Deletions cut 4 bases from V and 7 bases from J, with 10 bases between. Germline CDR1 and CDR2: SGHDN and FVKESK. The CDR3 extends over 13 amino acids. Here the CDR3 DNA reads TGTGCCAGCAGCCGGTTAGAGGTCGGGGAGCTGTTTTTT. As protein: CASSRLEVGELFF.

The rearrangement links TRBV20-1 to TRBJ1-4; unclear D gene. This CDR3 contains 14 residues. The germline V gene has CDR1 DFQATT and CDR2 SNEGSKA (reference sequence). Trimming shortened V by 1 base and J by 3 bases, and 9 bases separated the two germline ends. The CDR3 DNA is TGCAGTGCTAGAGGACAACCTCCTAATGAAAAACTGTTTTTT. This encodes CSARGQPPNEKLFF.

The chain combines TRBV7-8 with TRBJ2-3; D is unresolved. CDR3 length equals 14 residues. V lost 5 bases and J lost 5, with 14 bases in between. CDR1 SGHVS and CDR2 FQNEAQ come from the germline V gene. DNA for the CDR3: TGTGCCAGCAGCCCGTCGGGTTGGGAAGATACGCAGTATTTT. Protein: CASSPSGWEDTQYF.

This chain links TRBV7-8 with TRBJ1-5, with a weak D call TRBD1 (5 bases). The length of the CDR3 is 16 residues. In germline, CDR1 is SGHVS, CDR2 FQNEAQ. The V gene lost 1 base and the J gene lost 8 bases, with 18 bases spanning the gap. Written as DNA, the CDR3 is TGTGCCAGCAGCTTAGGGGACCTATTACCAAGGGAGCCCCAGCATTTT. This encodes CASSLGDLLPREPQHF.

CDR3 nucleotides: TGTGCCAGCAGCCAAGATCCCGGGTGGGAGGACTCCTACGAGCAGTACTTC. This encodes CASSQDPGWEDSYEQYF. The chain is built from TRBV14 and TRBJ2-7; possible D gene TRBD2, 6 bases. V lost 0 bases and J 0 bases, leaving 15 bases between the germline ends. This CDR3 region has 17 residues. Per germline, CDR1 SGHDN and CDR2 FVKESK.

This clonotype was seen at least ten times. For the CDR3, the DNA is TGCGCCAGCAGTGAGTCGATTGCGGGAGGCACAGATACGCAGTATTTT. Protein sequence: CASSESIAGGTDTQYF. V gene TRBV10-1 combines with J gene TRBJ2-3, with 7 bases lining up with TRBD2. The CDR3 has 16 amino acids. The junction had 4 bases not matched to a gene; V was cut back by 0 bases and J by 1 base. CDR1 is WNHNN, CDR2 SYGVQD, per germline (reference sequence).

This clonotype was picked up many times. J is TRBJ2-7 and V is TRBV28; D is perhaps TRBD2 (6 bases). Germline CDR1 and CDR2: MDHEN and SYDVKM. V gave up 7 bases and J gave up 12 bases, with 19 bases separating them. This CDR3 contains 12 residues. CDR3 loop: CASTNPGREAYF. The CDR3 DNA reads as TGTGCCAGCACCAACCCGGGTAGGGAGGCGTACTTC. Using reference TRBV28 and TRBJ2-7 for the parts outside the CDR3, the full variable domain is DVKVTQSSRYLVKRTGEKVFLECVQDMDHENMFWYRQDPGLGLRLIYFSYDVKMKEKGDIPEGYSVSREKKERFSLILESASTNQTSMYLCASTNPGREAYFGPGTRLTVT.

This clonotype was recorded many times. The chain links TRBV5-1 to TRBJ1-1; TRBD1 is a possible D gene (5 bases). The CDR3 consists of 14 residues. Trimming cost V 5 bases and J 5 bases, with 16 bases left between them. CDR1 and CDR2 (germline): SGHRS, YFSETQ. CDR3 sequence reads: CASRVRGGRTEAFF. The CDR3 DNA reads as TGCGCCAGCAGGGTACGGGGGGGAAGAACTGAAGCTTTCTTT.